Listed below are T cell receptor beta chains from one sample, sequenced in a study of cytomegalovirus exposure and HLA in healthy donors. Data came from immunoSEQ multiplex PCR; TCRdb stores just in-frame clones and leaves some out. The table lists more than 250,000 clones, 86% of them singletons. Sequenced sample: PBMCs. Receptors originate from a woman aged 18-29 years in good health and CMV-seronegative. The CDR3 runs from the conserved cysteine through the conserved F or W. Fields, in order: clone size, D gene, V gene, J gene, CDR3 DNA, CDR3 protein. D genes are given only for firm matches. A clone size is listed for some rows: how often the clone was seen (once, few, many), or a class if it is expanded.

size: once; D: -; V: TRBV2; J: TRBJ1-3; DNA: TGTGCCAGCAGTGAAACGCGCGAAACTGGAAACACCATATATTTT; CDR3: CASSETRETGNTIYF
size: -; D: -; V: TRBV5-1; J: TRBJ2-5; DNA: TGCGCCAGCAGCTTGGCCCCAGGGGTATCGGAGACCCAGTACTTC; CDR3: CASSLAPGVSETQYF
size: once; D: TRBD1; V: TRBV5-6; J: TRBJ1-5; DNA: TGTGCCAGCAGCTTACAGGGGGCCGGTAATCAGCCCCAGCATTTT; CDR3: CASSLQGAGNQPQHF
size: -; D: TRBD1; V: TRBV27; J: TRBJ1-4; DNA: TGTGCCAGCAGTTCCCCAATACAGGGGCGGGGTAATGAAAAACTGTTTTTT; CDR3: CASSSPIQGRGNEKLFF
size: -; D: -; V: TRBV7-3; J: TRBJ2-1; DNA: TGTGCCAGCAGCTCCCTTAACAATGAGCAGTTCTTC; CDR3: CASSSLNNEQFF
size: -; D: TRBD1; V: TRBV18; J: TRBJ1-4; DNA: TGTGCCAGCTCACCAATCGGCAGGGGGCAGGGTGAAAAACTGTTTTTT; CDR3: CASSPIGRGQGEKLFF
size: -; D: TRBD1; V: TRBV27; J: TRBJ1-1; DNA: TGTGCCAGCAGGAGAGACAGGGTCACTGAAGCTTTCTTT; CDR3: CASRRDRVTEAFF
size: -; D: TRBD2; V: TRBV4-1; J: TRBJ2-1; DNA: TGCGCCAGCAGCCAGGGGCCCCGACTAGCGGGAGGGCGGACCTACAATGAGCAGTTCTTC; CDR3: CASSQGPRLAGGRTYNEQFF
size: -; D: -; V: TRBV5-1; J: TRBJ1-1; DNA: TGCGCCAGCAGCTTGGCACCGGGGAACACTGAAGCTTTCTTT; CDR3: CASSLAPGNTEAFF
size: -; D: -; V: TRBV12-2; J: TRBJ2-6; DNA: TGTGCAAGTCGGAGGCGCTGCTCTGGGGCCAACGTCCTGACTTTC; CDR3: CASRRRCSGANVLTF
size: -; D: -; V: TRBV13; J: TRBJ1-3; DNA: TGTGCCAGCAGCCCCGACGGGTACTCTGGAAACACCATATATTTT; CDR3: CASSPDGYSGNTIYF
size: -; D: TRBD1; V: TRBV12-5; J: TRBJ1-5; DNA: TGTGCTAGTGGTTTGGTTTTGGGACAGGGTCTTTATAGCAATCAGCCCCAGCATTTT; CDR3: CASGLVLGQGLYSNQPQHF
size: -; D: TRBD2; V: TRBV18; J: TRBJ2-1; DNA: TGTGCCAGCTCACCATGGGCTAGCGGGAATATCTACAATGAGCAGTTCTTC; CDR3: CASSPWASGNIYNEQFF
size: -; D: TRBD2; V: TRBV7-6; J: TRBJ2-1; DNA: TGTGCCAGCAGCTTAGGGACTAGCGGGACCGTAGAGCAGTTCTTC; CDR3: CASSLGTSGTVEQFF
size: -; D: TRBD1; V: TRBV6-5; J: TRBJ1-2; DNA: TGTGCCAGCAGGGGGACCGGGACAGGCTCCTATGGCTACACCTTC; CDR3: CASRGTGTGSYGYTF
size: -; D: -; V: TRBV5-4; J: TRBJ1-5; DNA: TGTGCCAGCAGCATAAAGGGGGTAAATCAGCCCCAGCATTTT; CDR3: CASSIKGVNQPQHF
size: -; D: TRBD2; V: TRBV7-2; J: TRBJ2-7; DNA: TGTGCCAGCAGCCCTTACCTTAGCGGGAGCCCTTACGAGCAGTACTTC; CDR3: CASSPYLSGSPYEQYF
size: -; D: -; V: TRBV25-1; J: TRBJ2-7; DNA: TGTGCCAGCAGTTCGGAGCGTGGATCGTACGAGCAGTACTTC; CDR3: CASSSERGSYEQYF
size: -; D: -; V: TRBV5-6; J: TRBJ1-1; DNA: TGTGCCAGCAGCTTCGCGAGAACTGAAGCTTTCTTT; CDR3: CASSFARTEAFF
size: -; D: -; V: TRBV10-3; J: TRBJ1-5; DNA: TGTGCCATCAGTGAGTCGGCAGGTAGGGGTGGGGATCAGCCCCAGCATTTT; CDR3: CAISESAGRGGDQPQHF
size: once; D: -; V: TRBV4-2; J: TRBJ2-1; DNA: TGTGCCAGCAGCCAAGATAAGGAGGGGAACAATGAGCAGTTCTTC; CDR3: CASSQDKEGNNEQFF
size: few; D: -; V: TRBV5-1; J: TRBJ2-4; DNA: TGCGCCAGCAGCTTGGGAATGACAACAGCGGGAAACATTCAGTACTTC; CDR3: CASSLGMTTAGNIQYF
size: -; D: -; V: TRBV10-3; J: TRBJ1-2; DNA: TGTGCCATCAGTGAGTACAGGGCTGGCTACACCTTC; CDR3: CAISEYRAGYTF
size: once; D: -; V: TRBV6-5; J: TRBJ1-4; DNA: TGTGCCAGCAGTCACCCCCGAGGGTATTATGAAAAACTGTTTTTT; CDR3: CASSHPRGYYEKLFF
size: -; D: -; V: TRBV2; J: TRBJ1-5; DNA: TGTGCCAGCAGCTCCCGGGGGAGCAATCAGCCCCAGCATTTT; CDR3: CASSSRGSNQPQHF
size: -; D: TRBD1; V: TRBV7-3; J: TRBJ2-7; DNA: TGTGCCAGCAGCTTAAGATCCGGGGACAGGATGAACGAGCAGTACTTC; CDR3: CASSLRSGDRMNEQYF
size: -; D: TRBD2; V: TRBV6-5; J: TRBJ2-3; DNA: TGTGCCAGCAGGAGCGGGAAAGATACGCAGTATTTT; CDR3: CASRSGKDTQYF
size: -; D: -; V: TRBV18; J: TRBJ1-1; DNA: TGTGCCAGCTCACCACCACAACCGAACACTGAAGCTTTCTTT; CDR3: CASSPPQPNTEAFF
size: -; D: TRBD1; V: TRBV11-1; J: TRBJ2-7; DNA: TGTGCCAGCAGCGAAGGACAGGGTAGCTCCTACGAGCAGTACTTC; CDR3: CASSEGQGSSYEQYF
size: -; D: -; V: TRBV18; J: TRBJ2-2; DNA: TGTGCCAGCTCACCATATACAGGGGAGCTGTTTTTT; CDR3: CASSPYTGELFF
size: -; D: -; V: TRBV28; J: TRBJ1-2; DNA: TGTGCCAGCAGTATCGCAGATGGCTACACCTTC; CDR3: CASSIADGYTF
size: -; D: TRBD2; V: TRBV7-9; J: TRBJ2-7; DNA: TGTGCCAGCATCCCCGGGGAGGGCTCGGCGCAGTACTTC; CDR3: CASIPGEGSAQYF
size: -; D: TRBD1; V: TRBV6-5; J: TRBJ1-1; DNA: TGTGCCAGCAGTTATGGCAGGGGGATAATGAACACTGAAGCTTTCTTT; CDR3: CASSYGRGIMNTEAFF
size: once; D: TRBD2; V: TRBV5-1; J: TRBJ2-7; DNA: TGCGCCAGCAGCTTGGCTGGCGGGAGGGCCCGCGAGCAGTACTTC; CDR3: CASSLAGGRAREQYF
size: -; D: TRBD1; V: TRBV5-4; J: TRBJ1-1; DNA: TGTGCCAGCAGCTTGACAGGGGACACTGAAGCTTTCTTT; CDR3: CASSLTGDTEAFF
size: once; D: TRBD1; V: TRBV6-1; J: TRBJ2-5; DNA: TGTGCCAGCAGGGGGACCCGGGACAGGGGTGAGACCCAGTACTTC; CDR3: CASRGTRDRGETQYF
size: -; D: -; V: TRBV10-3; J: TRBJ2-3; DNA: TGTGCCATCAGTCCGAAGAGAGGGTTTTCGGCAGATACGCAGTATTTT; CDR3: CAISPKRGFSADTQYF
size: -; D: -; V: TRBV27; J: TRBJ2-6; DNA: TGTGCCAGCAGTTTGAGCCGGGACTTCCGCTCTGGGGCCAACGTCCTGACTTTC; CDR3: CASSLSRDFRSGANVLTF
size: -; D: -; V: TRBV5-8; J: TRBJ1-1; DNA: TGTGCCAGCAGCTTCTTCGGGTCCCTCACTGAAGCTTTCTTT; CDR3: CASSFFGSLTEAFF
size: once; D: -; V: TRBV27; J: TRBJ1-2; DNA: TGTGCCAGCAGTTCCCACAGGGTAGGCGGCTACACCTTC; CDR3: CASSSHRVGGYTF
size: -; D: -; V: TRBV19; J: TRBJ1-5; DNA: TGTGCCAGTAGAGGAGGGGCGCAGCCCCAGCATTTT; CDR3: CASRGGAQPQHF
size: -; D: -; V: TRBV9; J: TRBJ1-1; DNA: TGTGCCAGCAGCGTAGACGGGGGAGAGAACACTGAAGCTTTCTTT; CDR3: CASSVDGGENTEAFF
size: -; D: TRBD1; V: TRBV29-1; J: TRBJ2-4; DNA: TGCAGCGTAACCGACAGGGGAGCGGCCAAAAACATTCAGTACTTC; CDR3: CSVTDRGAAKNIQYF
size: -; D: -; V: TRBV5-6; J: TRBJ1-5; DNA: TGTGCCAGCAGCTTACAGGGTCTGAATCAGCCCCAGCATTTT; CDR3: CASSLQGLNQPQHF
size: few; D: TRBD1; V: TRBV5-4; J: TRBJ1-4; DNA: TGTGCCAGCAGCCAACAGGGGAATGAAAAACTGTTTTTT; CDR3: CASSQQGNEKLFF
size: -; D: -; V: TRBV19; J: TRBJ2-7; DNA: TGTGCCAGTAGTCCGGACTACTACGAGCAGTACTTC; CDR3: CASSPDYYEQYF
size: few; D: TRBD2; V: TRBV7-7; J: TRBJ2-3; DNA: TGTGCTAGCAGCTACGGGACTAGCGGGGCGGGTACGCAGTATTTT; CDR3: CASSYGTSGAGTQYF
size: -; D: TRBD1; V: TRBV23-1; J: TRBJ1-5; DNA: TGCGCCAGCCGACAGGGCCGTGGCAATCAGCCCCAGCATTTT; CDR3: CASRQGRGNQPQHF
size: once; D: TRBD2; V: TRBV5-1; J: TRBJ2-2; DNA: TGCGCCAGCAGCTTGGGACTAGCGGGAGGGAACACCGGGGAGCTGTTTTTT; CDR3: CASSLGLAGGNTGELFF
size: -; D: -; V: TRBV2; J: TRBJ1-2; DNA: TGTGCCAGCAGGGCGGGGGACCCTTATGGCTACACCTTC; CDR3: CASRAGDPYGYTF
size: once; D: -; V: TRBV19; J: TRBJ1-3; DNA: TGTGCCAGTAGTACGGGGATCTCTGGAAACACCATATATTTT; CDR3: CASSTGISGNTIYF
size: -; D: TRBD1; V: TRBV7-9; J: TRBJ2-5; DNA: TGTGCCAGCAGCTTATGGGGACAGGGAGTAGGGACCCAGTACTTC; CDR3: CASSLWGQGVGTQYF
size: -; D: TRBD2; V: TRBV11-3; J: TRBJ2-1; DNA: TGTGCCAGCAGCTTAGATCGGACTAGCGGGAGTCATCTGTTCTTC; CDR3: CASSLDRTSGSHLFF
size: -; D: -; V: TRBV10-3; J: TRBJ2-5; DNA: TGTGCCACACAGAGCAGAGTCCAAGAGACCCAGTACTTC; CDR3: CATQSRVQETQYF
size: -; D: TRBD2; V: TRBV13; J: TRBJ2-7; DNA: TGTGCCAGCAGCCTTACTAGCGGACTGGGCGAGCAGTACTTC; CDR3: CASSLTSGLGEQYF
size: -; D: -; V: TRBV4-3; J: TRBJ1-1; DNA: TGCGCCAGCAGCCAGGCGACAGTTTACACTGAAGCTTTCTTT; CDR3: CASSQATVYTEAFF
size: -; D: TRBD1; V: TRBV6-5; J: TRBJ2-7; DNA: TGTGCCAGCAGTTACTCTCACCCGGGACAGGGCTACGAGCAGTACTTC; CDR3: CASSYSHPGQGYEQYF
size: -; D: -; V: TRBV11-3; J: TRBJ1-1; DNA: TGTGCCAGCAGCAAGTCTGGGTCGGGGGTTATGAACACTGAAGCTTTCTTT; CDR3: CASSKSGSGVMNTEAFF
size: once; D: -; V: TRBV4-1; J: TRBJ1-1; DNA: TGCGCCAGCAGCCAAGATTATCAGGGTAACACTGAAGCTTTCTTT; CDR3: CASSQDYQGNTEAFF
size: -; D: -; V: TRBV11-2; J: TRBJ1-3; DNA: TGTGCCAGCAGCCCACCCGACAGGCGCTCTGGAAACACCATATATTTT; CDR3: CASSPPDRRSGNTIYF